Sequencing of this T cell receptor beta chain was carried out in a study of radiation and T cells in renal cell carcinoma. CDR1 and CDR2 (germline): SGHVS, FQNEAQ. The CDR3 has 16 residues. V lost 4 bases to trimming and J lost 6 bases; unmatched junction nucleotides: 8. Treatment meaning: 15 Gy SBRT to primary tumor, nephrectomy 4 weeks later. The assay was immunoSEQ multiplex PCR, and TCRdb's table has in-frame clones only and misses some. The sample has some 9,700 clones, roughly 50% seen once. Material: tumor tissue, obtained from a patient whose treatment included radiotherapy and nephrectomy. This sequence originates from a man between 60 and 70 years old with renal cell carcinoma. The rearrangement uses TRBV7-8 and TRBJ2-1, with 11 bases identical to TRBD2. CDR3 loop: CASSSTVAGGPNEQFF. The CDR3 region has the DNA TGTGCCAGCAGCTCGACCGTAGCGGGAGGGCCCAATGAGCAGTTCTTC.